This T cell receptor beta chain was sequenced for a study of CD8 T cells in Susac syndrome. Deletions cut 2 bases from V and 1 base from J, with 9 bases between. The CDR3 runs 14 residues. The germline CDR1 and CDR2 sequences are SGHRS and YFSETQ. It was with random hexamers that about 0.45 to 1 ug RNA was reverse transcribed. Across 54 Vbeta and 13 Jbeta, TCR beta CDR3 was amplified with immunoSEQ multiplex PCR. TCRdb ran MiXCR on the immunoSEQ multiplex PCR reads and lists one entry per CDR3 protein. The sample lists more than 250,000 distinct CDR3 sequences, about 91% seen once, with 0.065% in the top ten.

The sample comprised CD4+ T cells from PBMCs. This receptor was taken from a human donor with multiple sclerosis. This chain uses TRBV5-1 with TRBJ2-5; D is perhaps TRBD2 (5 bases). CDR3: CASSFTAGQETQYF. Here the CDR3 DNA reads TGCGCCAGCAGCTTTACGGCGGGCCAAGAGACCCAGTACTTC. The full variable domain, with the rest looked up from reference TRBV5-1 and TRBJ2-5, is KAGVTQTPRYLIKTRGQQVTLSCSPISGHRSVSWYQQTPGQGLQFLFEYFSETQRNKGNFPGRFSGRQFSNSRSEMNVSTLELGDSALYLCASSFTAGQETQYFGPGTRLLVL.